This T cell receptor beta chain was sequenced for a study of identical twins. This clonotype appeared a few times. What it recognizes is unknown. TCRdb recomputed calls from the 5' RACE reads with MiXCR, one row per CDR3 protein. The data hold 1.5 million to 2 million distinct CDR3 sequences, with about 30% observed a single time. Germline V gene sequence: CDR1 SGHAT, CDR2 FQDESV (reference sequence). V was cut by 5 bases and J by 1 base, with 15 bases left in between. This CDR3 comprises 16 residues. Findings and limits, study-wide: Beta clonotypes that were abundant in cord blood contained fewer insertions, a pattern absent from memory repertoires. Diverse VJ usage suggested most zero-insertion clonotypes were not invariant T cells. Sharing of beta out-of-frame sequences by twins showed a weaker excess.

The sequencing input was cord blood. This clonotype was sampled from a newborn girl in good health. V usage is TRBV11-1 and J usage is TRBJ2-1; no clear D gene. CDR3 in amino acids: CASSHKTMRSYNEQFF. The CDR3, as DNA: TGTGCCAGCAGCCATAAAACTATGAGGTCCTACAATGAGCAGTTCTTC.